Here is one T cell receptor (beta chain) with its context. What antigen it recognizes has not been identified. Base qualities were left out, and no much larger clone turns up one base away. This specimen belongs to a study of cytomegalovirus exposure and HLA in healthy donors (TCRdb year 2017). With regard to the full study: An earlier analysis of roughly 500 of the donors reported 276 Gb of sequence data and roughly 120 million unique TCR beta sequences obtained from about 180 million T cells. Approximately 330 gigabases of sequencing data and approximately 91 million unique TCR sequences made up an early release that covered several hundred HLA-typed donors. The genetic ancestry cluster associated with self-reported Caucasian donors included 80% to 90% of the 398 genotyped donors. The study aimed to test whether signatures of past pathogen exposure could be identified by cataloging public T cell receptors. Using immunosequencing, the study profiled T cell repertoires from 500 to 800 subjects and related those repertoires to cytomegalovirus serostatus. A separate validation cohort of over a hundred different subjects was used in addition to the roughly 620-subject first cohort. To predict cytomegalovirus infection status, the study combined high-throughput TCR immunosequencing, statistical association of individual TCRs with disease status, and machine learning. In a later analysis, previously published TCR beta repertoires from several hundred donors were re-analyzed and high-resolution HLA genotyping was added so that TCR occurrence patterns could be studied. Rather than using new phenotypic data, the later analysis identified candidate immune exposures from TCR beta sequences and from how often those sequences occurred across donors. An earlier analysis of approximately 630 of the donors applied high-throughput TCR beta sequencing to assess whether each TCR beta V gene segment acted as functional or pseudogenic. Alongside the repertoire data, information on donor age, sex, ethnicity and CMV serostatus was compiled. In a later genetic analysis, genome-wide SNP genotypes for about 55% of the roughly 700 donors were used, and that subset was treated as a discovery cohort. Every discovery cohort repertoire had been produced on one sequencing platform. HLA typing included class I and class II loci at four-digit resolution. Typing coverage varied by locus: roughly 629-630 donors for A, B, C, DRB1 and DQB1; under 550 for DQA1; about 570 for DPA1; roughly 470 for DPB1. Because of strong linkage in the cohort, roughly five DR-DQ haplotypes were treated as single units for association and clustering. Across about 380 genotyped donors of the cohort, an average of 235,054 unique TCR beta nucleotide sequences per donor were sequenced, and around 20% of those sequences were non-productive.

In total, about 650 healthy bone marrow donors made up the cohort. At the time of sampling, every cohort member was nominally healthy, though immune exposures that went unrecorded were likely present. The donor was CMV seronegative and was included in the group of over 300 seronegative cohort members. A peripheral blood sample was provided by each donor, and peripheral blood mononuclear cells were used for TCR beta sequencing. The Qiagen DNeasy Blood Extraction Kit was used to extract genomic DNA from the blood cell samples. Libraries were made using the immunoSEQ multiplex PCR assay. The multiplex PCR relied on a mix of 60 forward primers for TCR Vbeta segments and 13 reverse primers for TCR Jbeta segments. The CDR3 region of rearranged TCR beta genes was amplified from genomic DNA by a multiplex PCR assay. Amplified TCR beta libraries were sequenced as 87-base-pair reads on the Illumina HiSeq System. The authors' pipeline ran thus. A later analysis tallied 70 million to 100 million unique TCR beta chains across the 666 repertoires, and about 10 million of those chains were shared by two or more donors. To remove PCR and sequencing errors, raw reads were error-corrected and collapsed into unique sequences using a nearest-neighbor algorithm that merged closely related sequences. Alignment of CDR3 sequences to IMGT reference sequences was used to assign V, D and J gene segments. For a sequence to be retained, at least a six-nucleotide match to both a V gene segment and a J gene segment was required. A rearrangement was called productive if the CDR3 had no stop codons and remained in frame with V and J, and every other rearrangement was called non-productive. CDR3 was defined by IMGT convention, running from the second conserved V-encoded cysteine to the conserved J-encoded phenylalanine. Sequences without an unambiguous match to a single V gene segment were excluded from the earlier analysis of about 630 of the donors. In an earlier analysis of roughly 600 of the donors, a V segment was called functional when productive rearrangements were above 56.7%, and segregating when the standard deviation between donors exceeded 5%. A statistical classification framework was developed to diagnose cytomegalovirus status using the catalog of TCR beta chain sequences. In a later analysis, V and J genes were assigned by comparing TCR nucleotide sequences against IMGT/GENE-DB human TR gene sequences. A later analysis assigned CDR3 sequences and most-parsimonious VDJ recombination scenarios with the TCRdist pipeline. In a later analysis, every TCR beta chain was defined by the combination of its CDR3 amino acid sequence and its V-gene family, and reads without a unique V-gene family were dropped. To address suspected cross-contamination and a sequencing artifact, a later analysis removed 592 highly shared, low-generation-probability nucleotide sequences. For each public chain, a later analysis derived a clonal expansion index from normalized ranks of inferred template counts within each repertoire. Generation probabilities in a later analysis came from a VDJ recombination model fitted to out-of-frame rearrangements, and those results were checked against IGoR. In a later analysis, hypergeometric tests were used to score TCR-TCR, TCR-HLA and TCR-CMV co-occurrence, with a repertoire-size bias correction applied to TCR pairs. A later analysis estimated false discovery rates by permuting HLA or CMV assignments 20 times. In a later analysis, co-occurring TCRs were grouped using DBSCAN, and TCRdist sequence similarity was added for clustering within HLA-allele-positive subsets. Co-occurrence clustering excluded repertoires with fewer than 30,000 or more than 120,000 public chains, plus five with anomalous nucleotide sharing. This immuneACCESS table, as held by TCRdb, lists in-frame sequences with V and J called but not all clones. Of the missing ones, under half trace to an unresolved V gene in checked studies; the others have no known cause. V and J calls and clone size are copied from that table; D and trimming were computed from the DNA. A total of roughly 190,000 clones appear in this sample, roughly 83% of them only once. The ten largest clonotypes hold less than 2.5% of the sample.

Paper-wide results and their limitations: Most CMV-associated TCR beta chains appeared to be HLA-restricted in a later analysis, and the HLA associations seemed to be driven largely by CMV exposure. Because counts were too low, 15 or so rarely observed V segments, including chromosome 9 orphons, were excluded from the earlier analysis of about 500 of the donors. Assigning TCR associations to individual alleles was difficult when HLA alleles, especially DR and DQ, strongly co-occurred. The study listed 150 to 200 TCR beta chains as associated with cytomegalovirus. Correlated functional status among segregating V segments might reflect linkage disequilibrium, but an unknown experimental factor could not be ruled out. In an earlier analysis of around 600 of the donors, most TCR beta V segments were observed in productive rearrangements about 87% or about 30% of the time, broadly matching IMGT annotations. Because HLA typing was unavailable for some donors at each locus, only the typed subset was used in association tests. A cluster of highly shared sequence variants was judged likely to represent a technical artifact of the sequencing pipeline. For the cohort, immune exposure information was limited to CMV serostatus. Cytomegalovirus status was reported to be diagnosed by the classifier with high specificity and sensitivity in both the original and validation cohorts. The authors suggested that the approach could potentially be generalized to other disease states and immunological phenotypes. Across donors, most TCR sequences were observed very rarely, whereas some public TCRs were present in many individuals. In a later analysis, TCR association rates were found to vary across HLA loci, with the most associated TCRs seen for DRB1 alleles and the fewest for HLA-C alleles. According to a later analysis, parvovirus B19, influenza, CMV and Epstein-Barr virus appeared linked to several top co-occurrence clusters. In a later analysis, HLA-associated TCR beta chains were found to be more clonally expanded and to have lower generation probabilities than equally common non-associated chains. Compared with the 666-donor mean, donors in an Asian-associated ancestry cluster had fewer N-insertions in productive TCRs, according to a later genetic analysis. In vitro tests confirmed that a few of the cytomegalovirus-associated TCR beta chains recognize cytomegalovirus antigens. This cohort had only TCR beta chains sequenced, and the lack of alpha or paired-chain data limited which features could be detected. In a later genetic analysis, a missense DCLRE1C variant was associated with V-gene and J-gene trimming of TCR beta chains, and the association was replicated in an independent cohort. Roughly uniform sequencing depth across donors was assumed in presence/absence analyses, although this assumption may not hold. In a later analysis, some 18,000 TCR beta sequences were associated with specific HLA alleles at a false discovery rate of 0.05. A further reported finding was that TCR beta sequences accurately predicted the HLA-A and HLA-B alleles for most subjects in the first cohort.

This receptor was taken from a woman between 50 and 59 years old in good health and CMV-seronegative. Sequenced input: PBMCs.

The CDR3 here reads CASPRRGTGIAEQYF. The sequenced DNA is TGCGCCAGCCCCCGCCGGGGGACAGGGATCGCCGAGCAGTACTTC. The V and J segments used are TRBV5-1 and TRBJ2-7; TRBD1 agrees with 9 junctional bases. The junction shows trimming of 7 bases on V and 6 bases on J, and the gene matches do not reach 14 bases of it. For CDR1 and CDR2, the germline V gene lists SGHRS and YFSETQ. Inclusive of the bounding cysteine and phenylalanine, the CDR3 is 15 residues long. The entry retains the CDR3 DNA only, 45 bases that are in frame from base 1.